This T cell receptor (beta chain) was sequenced for a study of identical twins. This clonotype has a handful of counts. TCRdb redid the calling of the 5' RACE reads with MiXCR, one entry per CDR3 protein. This sample has hundreds of thousands of distinct CDR3 sequences, with around 21% found just once. Separately, the same data were catalogued under a study of T cells expressing NK-cell markers. That work states: The HCMV specificity of the expanded NKG2C+ T cell clones stayed unresolved.

The specimen sequenced was PBMCs. This clonotype originated in a woman between 18 and 30 years old in good health.

This chain's CDR3 is CASSRQGGQGGYTF. CDR3 sequence (DNA): TGTGCCAGCAGTAGACAGGGAGGTCAAGGTGGCTACACCTTC. This chain uses TRBV6-1 with TRBJ1-2; 7 bases align to TRBD1. The length of the CDR3 is 14 residues. V lost 5 bases, J lost 7 bases, and 10 bases stayed unmatched. The germline V gene has CDR1 MNHNS and CDR2 SASEGT.